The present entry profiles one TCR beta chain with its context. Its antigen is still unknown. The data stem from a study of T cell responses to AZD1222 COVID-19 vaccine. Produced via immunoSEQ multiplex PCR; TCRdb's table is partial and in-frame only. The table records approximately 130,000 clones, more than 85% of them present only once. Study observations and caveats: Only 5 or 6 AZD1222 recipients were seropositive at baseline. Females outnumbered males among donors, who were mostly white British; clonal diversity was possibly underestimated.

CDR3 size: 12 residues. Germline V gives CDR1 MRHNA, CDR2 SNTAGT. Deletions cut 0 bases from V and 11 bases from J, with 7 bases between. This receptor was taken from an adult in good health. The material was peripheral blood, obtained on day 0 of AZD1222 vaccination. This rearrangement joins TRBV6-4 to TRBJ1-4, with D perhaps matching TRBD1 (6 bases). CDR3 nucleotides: TGTGCCAGCAGTGACTCGAGGGGGAAACTGTTTTTT. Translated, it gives CASSDSRGKLFF.